Below, 19 T cell receptor beta chains from the same sample are listed, as sequenced in a study of cytomegalovirus exposure and HLA in healthy donors. Use of 60 Vbeta and 13 Jbeta primers characterized the PCR. Method: immunoSEQ multiplex PCR; TCRdb's copy keeps in-frame clones and lacks some. The profile shows about 210,000 clones, around four fifths of them singletons. Sequenced: PBMCs. The receptors derive from a woman in her fifties or sixties in good health and CMV-seropositive.

This clone occurred once. The CDR3 reads CASSLGTTSTGELFF. Written as DNA, the CDR3 is TGTGCCAGCAGCTTAGGGACTACCAGTACCGGGGAGCTGTTTTTT. The rearrangement joins TRBV11-3 to TRBJ2-2; a weak D match, TRBD2 (6 bases). Germline lookup yields CDR1 SGHNT and CDR2 YENEEA. V lost 1 base and J lost 5, with 11 bases in between. The CDR3 has 15 amino acids.

This clone showed up just once. V is TRBV5-1 and J is TRBJ2-7, with D possibly matching TRBD2 (6 bases). CDR3 length equals 14 residues. V was pared by 0 bases and J by 2 bases, with 9 bases between. Germline-derived CDR1 and CDR2 are SGHRS and YFSETQ. Written as DNA, the CDR3 is TGCGCCAGCAGCTTGGTGCGGGGTACCTACGAGCAGTACTTC. Its protein is CASSLVRGTYEQYF. Based on the CDR3 plus reference TRBV5-1 and TRBJ2-7, the full variable domain is KAGVTQTPRYLIKTRGQQVTLSCSPISGHRSVSWYQQTPGQGLQFLFEYFSETQRNKGNFPGRFSGRQFSNSRSEMNVSTLELGDSALYLCASSLVRGTYEQYFGPGTRLTVT.

The CDR3 DNA reads TGTGCCAGCTCACCAAATCAAGGGGGTCTCACTGAAGCTTTCTTT. Its protein is CASSPNQGGLTEAFF. This chain joins TRBV18 and TRBJ1-1; the D gene is possibly TRBD1 (6 bases). Germline V gene data show CDR1 as KGHSH and CDR2 as LQKENI. The CDR3 spans 15 residues. V lost 2 bases, J lost 4 bases, and 14 bases lay in between.

The V gene is TRBV13, the J gene TRBJ2-2, with 10 nucleotides matching TRBD2. The ends lost 3 bases at V and 4 bases at J; junction bases unmatched: 5. The CDR3 has 16 amino acids. The germline CDR1 and CDR2 sequences are PRHDT and FYEKMQ (reference sequence). The CDR3 protein is CASSFELAGLTGELFF. CDR3 sequence (DNA): TGTGCCAGCAGCTTTGAACTAGCGGGGCTCACCGGGGAGCTGTTTTTT. Together with reference TRBV13 and TRBJ2-2, the CDR3 gives the full variable domain: AAGVIQSPRHLIKEKRETATLKCYPIPRHDTVYWYQQGPGQDPQFLISFYEKMQSDKGSIPDRFSAQQFSDYHSELNMSSLELGDSALYFCASSFELAGLTGELFFGEGSRLTVL.

CDR3 nucleotide sequence: TGTGCCAGCAGCTCTAGCGGGGGCACAGATACGCAGTATTTT. Encoded protein: CASSSSGGTDTQYF. The rearrangement uses TRBV7-9 and TRBJ2-3; 9 bases are a match to TRBD2. Losses at the gene ends were 4 bases for V and 1 base for J; bases not matched to a gene: 0. The CDR3 is 14 amino acids. Looked up from germline, CDR1 is SEHNR and CDR2 is FQNEAQ (reference sequence).

The V gene is TRBV28, the J gene TRBJ1-2; D may be TRBD1 (5 bases). There are 15 residues in the CDR3. With 7 bases removed from V and 1 base from J, the gap between germline ends came to 16 bases. Germline V gene data show CDR1 as MDHEN and CDR2 as SYDVKM. The CDR3 loop reads CASNPRGRVNYGYTF. The DNA for the CDR3 is TGTGCCAGCAACCCAAGAGGCAGGGTTAACTATGGCTACACCTTC.

CDR3 loop: CASSLWGGTGSNGYTF. CDR3 nucleotide sequence: TGTGCCAGCAGCTTGTGGGGCGGGACAGGGAGTAATGGCTACACCTTC. The chain recombines TRBV5-5 with TRBJ1-2, with TRBD1 identical over 9 bases. V lost 1 base to trimming and J lost 6 bases; unmatched junction nucleotides: 10. The CDR3 loop spans 16 amino acids. CDR1 is SGHKS, CDR2 YYEKEE, per germline (reference sequence). Full variable domain (missing parts from reference TRBV5-5 and TRBJ1-2): DAGVTQSPTHLIKTRGQQVTLRCSPISGHKSVSWYQQVLGQGPQFIFQYYEKEERGRGNFPDRFSARQFPNYSSELNVNALLLGDSALYLCASSLWGGTGSNGYTFGSGTRLTVV.

The genes are TRBV19 and TRBJ2-7, with 9 bases lining up with TRBD1. After removal of 5 bases from V and 3 bases from J, the junction contained 5 bases not matched to a gene. CDR1 is LNHDA and CDR2 is SQIVND in the germline V gene (reference sequence). The CDR3 contains 14 residues. DNA of the CDR3: TGTGCCAGTAGTTTCGGGACAGGGAACTACGAGCAGTACTTC. This codes for CASSFGTGNYEQYF.

The chain employs TRBV7-2 and TRBJ2-2, with D perhaps TRBD2 (5 bases). V lost 11 bases to trimming and J lost 5 bases, with 18 bases between them. The germline V gene encodes CDR1 SGHTA and CDR2 FQGNSA. The CDR3 runs to 14 residues. The CDR3 sequence is CARAEGLRTGELFF. As DNA, the CDR3 is TGTGCCCGGGCCGAGGGCCTTAGGACCGGGGAGCTGTTTTTT.

The CDR3 here is CASSSTWTEGGPQHF. CDR3 in DNA: TGTGCCAGCAGTTCCACCTGGACGGAAGGGGGGCCCCAGCATTTT. V is TRBV7-2 and J is TRBJ1-5; D may be TRBD1 (6 bases). V lost 6 bases to trimming and J lost 9 bases, with 21 bases between them. The CDR3 is 15 residues long. The germline V gene has CDR1 SGHTA and CDR2 FQGNSA.

The V gene is TRBV29-1, the J gene TRBJ2-1, with D tentatively TRBD2 (6 bases). The CDR3 consists of 12 residues. With 7 bases removed from V and 9 bases from J, the gap between germline ends came to 16 bases. Per the germline V gene, CDR1 is SQVTM and CDR2 is ANQGSEA. The DNA for the CDR3 is TGCAGCGCCCTTCGGGGGTTGGGTGAGCAGTTCTTC. Translating it yields CSALRGLGEQFF.

This clone was seen a few times. The chain is built from TRBV30 and TRBJ1-2; D remains unclear. The V end was cut by 2 bases, the J end by 8 bases, with 9 bases between. Germline assignment: CDR1 GTSNPN and CDR2 SVGIG (reference sequence). This CDR3 has 11 residues. CDR3 region: CAWSLRYGYTF. CDR3 nucleotides: TGTGCCTGGAGTTTGCGGTACGGCTACACCTTC. The full variable domain, in which reference TRBV30 and TRBJ1-2 provide the parts outside the CDR3, is SQTIHQWPATLVQPVGSPLSLECTVEGTSNPNLYWYRQAAGRGLQLLFYSVGIGQISSEVPQNLSASRPQDRQFILSSKKLLLSDSGFYLCAWSLRYGYTFGSGTRLTVV.

This chain uses TRBV5-5 with TRBJ1-1, with 9 bases fitting TRBD1. CDR3 length: 15 residues. The V and J ends lost 2 bases and 4 bases, in that order; junction bases with no gene match: 6. The germline V gene encodes CDR1 SGHKS and CDR2 YYEKEE (reference sequence). The CDR3 is CASSLWDRAPTEAFF. The CDR3 DNA follows: TGTGCCAGCAGCTTATGGGACAGGGCCCCCACTGAAGCTTTCTTT. Filled out from reference TRBV5-5 and TRBJ1-1, the complete variable domain reads DAGVTQSPTHLIKTRGQQVTLRCSPISGHKSVSWYQQVLGQGPQFIFQYYEKEERGRGNFPDRFSARQFPNYSSELNVNALLLGDSALYLCASSLWDRAPTEAFFGQGTRLTVV.

This clone was counted once. The chain combines TRBV10-1 with TRBJ2-3; D gene unclear. Looked up from germline, CDR1 is WNHNN and CDR2 is SYGVQD (reference sequence). The V and J ends lost 2 bases and 3 bases respectively, with 6 bases between them. This CDR3 region has 13 residues. The CDR3 DNA reads TGCGCCAGCAGTGAGGGAGTGACAGATACGCAGTATTTT. Translating it yields CASSEGVTDTQYF.

The chain carries TRBV5-1 and TRBJ2-7, with 9 bases aligning to TRBD2. CDR1 is SGHRS and CDR2 is YFSETQ in the germline V gene. This CDR3 is built from 15 residues. The V gene end was trimmed by 0 bases and the J gene end by 2 bases; junction bases not matched to a gene: 3. The CDR3 loop is CASSLGLAGPYEQYF. In DNA, the CDR3 is TGCGCCAGCAGCTTGGGGCTAGCGGGACCCTACGAGCAGTACTTC.

This chain links TRBV14 with TRBJ1-1, with D maybe TRBD1 (5 bases). V lost 0 bases and J lost 2, with 13 bases in between. This CDR3 spans 16 amino acids. Per the germline V gene, CDR1 is SGHDN and CDR2 is FVKESK. CDR3 residues: CASSQDWGRLNTEAFF. Here the CDR3 DNA reads TGTGCCAGCAGCCAAGATTGGGGCAGATTAAACACTGAAGCTTTCTTT.

The table lists this clone with a few counts. The rearrangement joins TRBV5-4 to TRBJ1-1; the match to TRBD1 covers 8 bases. The germline CDR1 and CDR2 sequences are SGHNT and YYREEE (reference sequence). The V segment lost 4 bases and the J segment 1 base; nucleotides outside the gene matches: 6. The CDR3 consists of 15 residues. The CDR3 spells CASSKAGTGNTEAFF. The CDR3 coding sequence is TGTGCCAGCAGCAAAGCCGGGACAGGGAACACTGAAGCTTTCTTT.

The CDR3 spells CATRTGGEEAFF. As DNA, the CDR3 is TGTGCCACCCGGACAGGGGGAGAAGAAGCTTTCTTT. This chain links TRBV10-3 with TRBJ1-1, with 10 bases identical to TRBD1. This CDR3 region has 12 residues. Germline CDR1 ENHRY, CDR2 SYGVKD. V lost 10 bases, J lost 8 bases, and 7 bases stayed unmatched.

The CDR3: CASSRQGSYNEQFF. The CDR3 DNA follows: TGTGCCAGCAGCCGACAGGGATCCTACAATGAGCAGTTCTTC. J is TRBJ2-1 and V is TRBV7-3; 7 nucleotides match TRBD1. The germline CDR1 and CDR2 sequences are SGHTA and FQGTGA. Germline trimming cut 5 bases from V and 1 base from J; bases unmatched to any gene: 2. The CDR3 runs 14 residues.